The 18 T cell receptor beta chains below all came from one sample that was sequenced in a study of graft-versus-host responses after intestinal transplantation. Data came from immunoSEQ multiplex PCR; TCRdb stores just in-frame clones and leaves some out. The data show about 100,000 clones, 90% to 95% seen once. These receptors' targets are unknown. Sequences were derived from unstimulated CD4+ T cells sorted from spleen or lymph node cells, sampled before transplant. Receptor source: a human donor who was the organ donor for an intestinal transplant.

The chain uses TRBV7-6 and TRBJ1-1, with D possibly being TRBD1 (5 bases). Germline CDR1 is SGHVS and CDR2 is FNYEAQ. The CDR3 consists of 15 residues. The V gene lost 1 base and the J gene lost 4 bases, with 13 bases spanning the gap. CDR3 sequence: CASSLVDGRGTEAFF. DNA of the CDR3: TGTGCCAGCAGCTTAGTTGACGGGAGGGGCACTGAAGCTTTCTTT.

This chain joins TRBV11-1 and TRBJ1-2, with D maybe TRBD1 (5 bases). Trimming removed 5 bases from V and 4 bases from J, with 26 bases in between. The CDR3 length is 18 residues. Germline lookup yields CDR1 SGHAT and CDR2 FQDESV (reference sequence). The CDR3 is CASSPRGSGARLPYGYTF. CDR3 nucleotide sequence: TGTGCCAGCAGCCCTAGGGGATCTGGGGCGCGACTTCCCTATGGCTACACCTTC.

The genes are TRBV7-9 and TRBJ1-5; 8 bases agree with TRBD1. Per germline, CDR1 SEHNR and CDR2 FQNEAQ (reference sequence). CDR3 size: 13 residues. After removal of 2 bases from V and 6 bases from J, the junction contained 0 bases not matched to a gene. The CDR3: CASSLQGAQPQHF. The CDR3 region has the DNA TGTGCCAGCAGCTTACAGGGGGCTCAGCCCCAGCATTTT.

This chain uses TRBV29-1 with TRBJ1-1; D call uncertain. The germline V and J ends were trimmed by 2 bases and 9 bases, with 10 bases remaining between them. Germline V gives CDR1 SQVTM, CDR2 ANQGSEA. CDR3 length: 11 residues. This CDR3 is CSVERRNKAFF. DNA of the CDR3: TGCAGCGTTGAAAGGAGGAATAAAGCTTTCTTT.

The V and J genes are TRBV14 and TRBJ1-6; D unresolved. This CDR3 is built from 11 residues. From germline, CDR1 is SGHDN and CDR2 FVKESK. The ends were cut back, 2 bases at V and 13 bases at J, with 6 bases in the middle. The CDR3: CASSQRGPLHF. CDR3 in DNA: TGTGCCAGCAGCCAAAGAGGGCCCCTCCACTTT.

V and J are TRBV28 and TRBJ1-1; TRBD1 matches 9 bases. V shed 3 bases and J 4 bases; nucleotides not matched to a gene: 12. The germline V gene has CDR1 MDHEN and CDR2 SYDVKM. CDR3 length: 17 residues. The CDR3 protein is CASSFETGGLGSTEAFF. CDR3 DNA sequence: TGTGCCAGCAGTTTCGAGACAGGGGGGTTAGGGAGCACTGAAGCTTTCTTT.

V and J are TRBV10-1 and TRBJ2-2, with 8 positions matching TRBD1. Trimming cost V 6 bases and J 6 bases; bases outside gene matches: 12. This CDR3 contains 16 residues. Germline loops: CDR1 WNHNN, CDR2 SYGVQD (reference sequence). CDR3 sequence (DNA): TGCGCCAGCAGGGCCGACAGGGGAAAGGAGGCCGGGGAGCTGTTTTTT. Translating gives CASRADRGKEAGELFF.

Remarks on this clone: Likely a read error: the CDR3 ends without its conserved phenylalanine or tryptophan. The chain carries TRBV2 and TRBJ1-2; TRBD1 agrees at 8 bases. Germline V lookup: CDR1 SNHLY, CDR2 FYNNEI. Trimming removed 8 bases from V and 7 bases from J; junction bases left unmatched: 12. CDR3 length equals 14 residues. CDR3 region: CASARKTGGGGYTL. CDR3 nucleotides: TGTGCCAGCGCCCGAAAAACAGGGGGAGGTGGCTACACCCTC.

This sequence joins TRBV2 and TRBJ1-6, with D perhaps TRBD1 (5 bases). CDR1 SNHLY and CDR2 FYNNEI come from the germline V gene. The V gene lost 7 bases and the J gene lost 9 bases, with 22 bases spanning the gap. The CDR3 runs 16 residues. The CDR3 DNA reads TGTGCCAGCATAGGAGAGGGACTCCCCGAAGGTTCACCCCTCCACTTT. Amino acids: CASIGEGLPEGSPLHF.

The chain has TRBV15 and TRBJ1-5, with 8 bases lining up with TRBD1. Germline CDR1 reads LNHNV; CDR2 reads YYDKDF (reference sequence). Trimming at V came to 1 base and at J to 6 bases, leaving 5 bases not matched to a gene. CDR3 length: 15 residues. This CDR3 reads CATSRAGQGVQPQHF. Written as DNA, the CDR3 is TGTGCCACCAGCAGAGCCGGACAGGGTGTTCAGCCCCAGCATTTT.

V and J are TRBV6-1 and TRBJ2-7; 7 positions match TRBD1. The CDR3 is 13 amino acids. CDR1 and CDR2 (germline): MNHNS, SASEGT. The V segment lost 6 bases and the J segment 6 bases; nucleotides outside the gene matches: 8. The CDR3 DNA reads TGTGCCAGCAGAAAACAGGGGAAAGGCGAGCAGTACTTC. This codes for CASRKQGKGEQYF.

The rearrangement joins TRBV28 to TRBJ1-5, with D possibly matching TRBD1 (5 bases). The V end lost 2 bases, the J end lost 9 bases, and 11 bases lay between the germline ends. Germline values: CDR1 MDHEN, CDR2 SYDVKM. The CDR3 spans 13 residues. As DNA, the CDR3 is TGTGCCAGCAGTTTACGGGGGAAGGGGCCCCAGCATTTT. Translating it yields CASSLRGKGPQHF.

The V and J genes are TRBV2 and TRBJ2-5; TRBD2 matches at 11 bases. This CDR3 contains 16 residues. The germline V gene encodes CDR1 SNHLY and CDR2 FYNNEI. V trimming: 8 bases; J trimming: 2 bases; junction bases outside the gene matches: 10. Here the CDR3 DNA reads TGTGCCAGCCGGATTAGCGGGGGGGCGGGACAAGAGACCCAGTACTTC. Residues: CASRISGGAGQETQYF.

This sequence joins TRBV9 and TRBJ2-2, with TRBD1 identical over 7 bases. CDR1 and CDR2 (germline): SGDLS, YYNGEE. The CDR3 totals 13 residues. V trimming: 2 bases; J trimming: 5 bases; junction bases outside the gene matches: 0. CDR3 sequence (DNA): TGTGCCAGCAGCGTGGGACAGACCGGGGAGCTGTTTTTT. Translating it yields CASSVGQTGELFF.

V and J are TRBV5-1 and TRBJ1-2; 7 bases are a match to TRBD1. This CDR3 has 17 residues. The ends lost 0 bases at V and 4 bases at J; junction bases unmatched: 12. Looked up from germline, CDR1 is SGHRS and CDR2 is YFSETQ. The CDR3 reads CASSLGGQALKLYGYTF. The CDR3 DNA reads TGCGCCAGCAGCTTGGGCGGACAGGCCCTCAAGCTCTATGGCTACACCTTC.

The rearrangement links TRBV9 to TRBJ1-5, with 9 bases identical to TRBD1. CDR1 SGDLS and CDR2 YYNGEE come from the germline V gene. Germline trimming cut 2 bases from V and 11 bases from J; bases unmatched to any gene: 14. The CDR3 covers 16 residues. The CDR3 DNA reads TGTGCCAGCAGCGTTTCCGGGACAGGGCCCCTTCGAGCCCAGCATTTT. It codes for CASSVSGTGPLRAQHF.

The chain uses TRBV19 and TRBJ2-2; D gene uncertain. The V gene's germline CDR1 is LNHDA and CDR2 SQIVND (reference sequence). The V gene lost 8 bases and the J gene lost 6 bases, with 7 bases spanning the gap. The CDR3 sequence is 11 residues long. The CDR3 DNA reads TGTGCCAGTGCGGCGGCCGGGGAGCTGTTTTTT. Its translation: CASAAAGELFF.

This clone was detected a few times. This rearrangement joins TRBV6-1 to TRBJ1-3, with a weak D call TRBD1 (6 bases). Germline-derived CDR1 and CDR2 are MNHNS and SASEGT. The V gene lost 1 base and the J gene lost 1 base, with 11 bases spanning the gap. The length of the CDR3 is 16 residues. The CDR3 nucleotides are TGTGCCAGCAGTGAAGGGGGACACTTGTCTGGAAACACCATATATTTT. Translating gives CASSEGGHLSGNTIYF.